The present T cell receptor beta chain was sequenced within a study of T cell responses to AZD1222 COVID-19 vaccine (dated by TCRdb to about 2021). With respect to the entire study: Because spike-specific TCR depth and breadth did not differ between the two schedules, AZD1222 recipients who got a second dose at roughly 4 weeks were pooled with those who got a second dose at roughly 12 weeks. TCR sequencing was performed for about 240 trial participants, of whom about 200 were given two doses of AZD1222 and about 25 were given two doses of MenACWY control vaccine. Trial participants were enrolled by age into subgroups of 18-55, 56-69 and 70-plus years, and about 150, 27 and 61 TCR-sequenced participants, respectively, were included in these subgroups. What the study reported, not specific to this receptor: Reportedly, close to half of the unique spike-specific TCRs recognized epitopes lying outside the regions that are mutated in the B.1.351 and B.1.1.7 variants. The 56-69-year group was small, and its depth increase did not reach significance, likely because of low power. The whole spike protein was spanned by vaccine-associated CD4 TCRs, and dominant responses were seen in regions 160-218 and 743-854. A significant rise in spike-specific TCR breadth and depth was observed after two AZD1222 doses relative to day 0 and relative to MenACWY recipients. Conclusions about previously exposed vaccinees are limited, since just 6 or 7 AZD1222 recipients were seropositive for SARS-CoV-2 at baseline. Because no day 14 peak-response samples were available, the repertoires could be characterized only after the peak T cell response. Participants were mostly white British and included more females than males, and it was suggested by the authors that clonal diversity may have been underestimated.

Per the publication, the time point label means: baseline before first vaccination. Vaccinee samples came from UK trials COV001 and COV002, including a single-blind randomized controlled phase 2/3 trial of AZD1222 (ChAdOx1 nCoV-19) in healthy adults. Trial participant PBMC samples were collected at day 0 and day 28 after the second dose for TCRbeta chain sequencing. The CDR3 covers 15 residues, taking in both the cysteine and the phenylalanine. Here the CDR3 DNA is all that survives: 45 bases in frame from base 1. The V end loses 4 bases and the J end loses 2 bases, and a stretch of 12 bases separates them. From the germline V gene (reference sequence), CDR1 is LGHDT and CDR2 is YNNKEL. In regard to this clone: Which antigen it targets is not known. No base qualities exist here, and no much larger clone lies one base off it.

The CDR3 regions of human TCRbeta chains were subjected to immunosequencing. The authors processed their data as follows. TCRs in the repertoires were matched against a reference library of SARS-CoV-2-specific TCRs that had been generated with the MIRA antigen-specificity platform. Breadth was defined as the fraction of unique TCRs that were SARS-CoV-2-associated, and depth was defined as the fraction of total T cells that were SARS-CoV-2-associated. Each spike-specific TCR was assigned to its reactive spike region and to a CD4 or CD8 class using the MIRA data. Log10-transformed breadth and depth values were compared by one-way ANOVA with Sidak's multiple comparisons tests. TCRdb mirrors the immuneACCESS table, restricted to in-frame sequences. Some clones are absent from its copies; in checked studies, under half trace to an unresolved V gene, and the reason for the others is unknown. D and trimming come from the DNA, and the V and J calls and clone size come from that table. This sample has 90,000 to 130,000 clones in its table, and around nine tenths of those were observed once. Roughly 3.2% of the sample comes from the top ten.

The chain is encoded by TRBV3-1 (or the pseudogene TRBV3-2) joined to TRBJ1-3; the D gene identity is not certain. This sequence was found in an adult in good health. The sample in question was peripheral blood, obtained on day 0 of AZD1222 vaccination. The CDR3 protein sequence reads: CASSPPGGTGNTIYF. The base sequence is TGTGCCAGCAGCCCCCCAGGCGGTACTGGAAACACCATATATTTT.